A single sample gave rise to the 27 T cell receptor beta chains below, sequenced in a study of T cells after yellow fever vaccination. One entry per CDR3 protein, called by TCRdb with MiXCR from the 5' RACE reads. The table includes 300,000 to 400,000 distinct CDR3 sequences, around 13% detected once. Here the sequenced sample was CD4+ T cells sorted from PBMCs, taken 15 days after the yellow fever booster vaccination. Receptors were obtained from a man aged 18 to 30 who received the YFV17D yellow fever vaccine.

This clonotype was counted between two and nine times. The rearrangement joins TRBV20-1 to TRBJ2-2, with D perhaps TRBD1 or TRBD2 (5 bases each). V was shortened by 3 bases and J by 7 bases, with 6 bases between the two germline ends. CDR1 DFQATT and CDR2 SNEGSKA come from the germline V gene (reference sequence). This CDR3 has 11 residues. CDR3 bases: TGCAGTGCTAGGAGGGGCGGGGAGCTGTTTTTT. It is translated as CSARRGGELFF.

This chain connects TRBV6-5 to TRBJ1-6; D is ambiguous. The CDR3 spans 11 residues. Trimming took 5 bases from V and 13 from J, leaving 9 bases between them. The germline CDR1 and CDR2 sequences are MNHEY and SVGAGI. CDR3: CASSRSGPLHF. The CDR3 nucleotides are TGTGCCAGCAGTCGCTCCGGGCCCCTCCACTTT.

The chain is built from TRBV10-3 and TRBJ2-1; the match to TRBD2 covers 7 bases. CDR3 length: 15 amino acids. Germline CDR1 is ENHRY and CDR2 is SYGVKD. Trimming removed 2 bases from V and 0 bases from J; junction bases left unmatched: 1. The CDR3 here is CAISERTSSYNEQFF. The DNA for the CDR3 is TGTGCCATCAGTGAGCGGACTAGCTCCTACAATGAGCAGTTCTTC.

CDR3 region: CSARVSGTSGGAFAHEQYF. The CDR3 DNA is TGCAGTGCTAGAGTCTCCGGGACTAGCGGGGGGGCTTTCGCCCACGAGCAGTACTTC. The genes are TRBV20-1 and TRBJ2-7; 16 bases align to TRBD2. Trimming took 1 base from V and 5 from J; bases not matched to a gene: 14. CDR3 length equals 19 residues. Germline assignment: CDR1 DFQATT and CDR2 SNEGSKA (reference sequence).

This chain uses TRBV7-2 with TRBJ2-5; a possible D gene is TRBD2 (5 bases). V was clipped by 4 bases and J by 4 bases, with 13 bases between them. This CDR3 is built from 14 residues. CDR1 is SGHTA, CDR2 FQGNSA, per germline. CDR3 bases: TGTGCCAGCAGCTCTTCGGGTCGGGGAGAGACCCAGTACTTC. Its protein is CASSSSGRGETQYF.

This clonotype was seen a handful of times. The CDR3 sequence is CASSYKSPGYEQYV. The CDR3 nucleotides read TGTGCCAGCAGTTACAAGTCCCCGGGATACGAGCAGTACGTC. This sequence joins TRBV6-5 and TRBJ2-7; tentatively, D is TRBD2 (5 bases). The CDR3 runs 14 residues. With 2 bases removed from V and 4 bases from J, the gap between germline ends came to 12 bases. CDR1 MNHEY and CDR2 SVGAGI come from the germline V gene.

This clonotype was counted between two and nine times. The CDR3 DNA follows: TGTGCCAGCAGTTACTCGATATGGGTGGGTGAGAACACTGAAGCTTTCTTT. As protein: CASSYSIWVGENTEAFF. The gene calls are TRBV6-5 and TRBJ1-1; no definite D call. The V gene lost 0 bases and the J gene lost 1 base, with 15 bases spanning the gap. Germline V gene sequence: CDR1 MNHEY, CDR2 SVGAGI. There are 17 residues in the CDR3.

The CDR3 region has the DNA TGTGCCAGCAGCTTGGATGGACTAGTATATGAGCAGTTCTTC. Translated, it gives CASSLDGLVYEQFF. This chain joins TRBV5-4 and TRBJ2-1, with TRBD2 matching over 7 bases. The CDR3 loop spans 14 amino acids. CDR1 SGHNT and CDR2 YYREEE come from the germline V gene (reference sequence). Losses at the gene ends were 0 bases for V and 8 bases for J; bases not matched to a gene: 5.

CDR3 protein: CASSLEPGYNQPQHF. The DNA for the CDR3 is TGCGCCAGCAGCTTGGAGCCAGGGTACAATCAGCCCCAGCATTTT. The chain combines TRBV5-1 with TRBJ1-5; the D gene is possibly TRBD1 (5 bases). CDR1 is SGHRS, CDR2 YFSETQ, per germline. Trimming removed 0 bases from V and 3 bases from J, with 10 bases in between. The CDR3 has 15 residues.

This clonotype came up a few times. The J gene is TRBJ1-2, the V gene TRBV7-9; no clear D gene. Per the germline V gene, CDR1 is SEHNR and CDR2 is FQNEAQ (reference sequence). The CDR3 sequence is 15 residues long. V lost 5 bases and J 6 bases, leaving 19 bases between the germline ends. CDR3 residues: CASSHPGPVLDGYTF. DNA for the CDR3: TGTGCCAGCAGCCATCCGGGTCCCGTCCTTGATGGCTACACCTTC.

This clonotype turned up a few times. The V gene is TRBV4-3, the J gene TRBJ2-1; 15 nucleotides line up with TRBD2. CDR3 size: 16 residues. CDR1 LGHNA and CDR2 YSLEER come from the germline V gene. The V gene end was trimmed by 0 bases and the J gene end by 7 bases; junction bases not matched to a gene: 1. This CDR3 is CASSQEGTSGGNEQFF. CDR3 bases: TGCGCCAGCAGCCAAGAAGGGACTAGCGGGGGGAATGAGCAGTTCTTC.

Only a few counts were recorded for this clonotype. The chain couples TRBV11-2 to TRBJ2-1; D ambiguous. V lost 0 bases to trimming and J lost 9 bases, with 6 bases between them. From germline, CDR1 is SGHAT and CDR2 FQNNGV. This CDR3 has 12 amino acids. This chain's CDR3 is CASSLDRVEQFF. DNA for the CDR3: TGTGCCAGCAGCTTAGATCGGGTTGAGCAGTTCTTC.

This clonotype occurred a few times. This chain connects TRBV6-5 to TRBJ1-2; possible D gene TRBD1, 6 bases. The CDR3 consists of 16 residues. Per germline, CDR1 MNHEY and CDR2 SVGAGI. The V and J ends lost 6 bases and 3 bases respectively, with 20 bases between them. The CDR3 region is CASSPPGGPAYYGYTF. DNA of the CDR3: TGTGCCAGCAGCCCTCCGGGGGGGCCGGCATACTATGGCTACACCTTC.

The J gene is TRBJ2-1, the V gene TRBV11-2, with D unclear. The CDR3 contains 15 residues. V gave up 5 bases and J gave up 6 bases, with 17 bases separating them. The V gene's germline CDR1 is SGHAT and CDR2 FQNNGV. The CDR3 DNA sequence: TGTGCCAGCAGCAAAGACTGGGTCTCCGGCAATGAGCAGTTCTTC. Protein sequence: CASSKDWVSGNEQFF.

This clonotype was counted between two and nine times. CDR3 loop: CASSQVTGGPDTQYF. In DNA form, the CDR3 reads TGTGCCAGCAGCCAAGTGACAGGGGGCCCAGATACGCAGTATTTT. The V gene is TRBV4-2, the J gene TRBJ2-3; 10 bases are a match to TRBD1. Germline loops: CDR1 LGHNA, CDR2 YNFKEQ. With V trimmed by 1 base and J by 4 bases, 2 bases remained unmatched. CDR3 length equals 15 residues.

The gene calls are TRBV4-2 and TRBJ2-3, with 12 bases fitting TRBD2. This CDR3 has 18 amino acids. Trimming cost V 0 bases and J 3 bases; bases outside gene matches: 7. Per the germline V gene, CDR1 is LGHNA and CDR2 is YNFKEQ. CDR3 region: CASSQETRTSGVTDTQYF. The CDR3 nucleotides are TGTGCCAGCAGCCAAGAGACCCGGACTAGCGGGGTGACAGATACGCAGTATTTT.

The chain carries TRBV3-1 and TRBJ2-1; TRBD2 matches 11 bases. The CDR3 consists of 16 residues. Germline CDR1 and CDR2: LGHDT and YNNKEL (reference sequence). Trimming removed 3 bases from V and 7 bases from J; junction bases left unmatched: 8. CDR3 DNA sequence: TGTGCCAGCAGCCACCCTCGACTAGCGGGGAAGAATGAGCAGTTCTTC. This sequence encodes CASSHPRLAGKNEQFF.

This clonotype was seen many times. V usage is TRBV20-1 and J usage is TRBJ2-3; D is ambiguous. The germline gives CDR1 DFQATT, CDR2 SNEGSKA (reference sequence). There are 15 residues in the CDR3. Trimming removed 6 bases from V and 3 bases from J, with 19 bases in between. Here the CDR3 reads CSALRTPHATDTQYF. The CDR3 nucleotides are TGCAGTGCCCTACGGACGCCACACGCAACAGATACGCAGTATTTT.

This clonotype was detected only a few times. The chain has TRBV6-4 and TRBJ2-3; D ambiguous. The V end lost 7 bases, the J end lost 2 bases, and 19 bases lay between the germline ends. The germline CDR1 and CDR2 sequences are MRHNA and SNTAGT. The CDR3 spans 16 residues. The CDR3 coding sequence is TGTGCCAGCAAAAAGGTCGCGTCAGGAATCACAGATACGCAGTATTTT. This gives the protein CASKKVASGITDTQYF.

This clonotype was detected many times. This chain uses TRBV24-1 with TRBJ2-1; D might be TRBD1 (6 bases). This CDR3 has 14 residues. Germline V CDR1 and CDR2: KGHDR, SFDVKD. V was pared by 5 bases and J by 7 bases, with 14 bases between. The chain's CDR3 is CATSGPTGVNEQFF. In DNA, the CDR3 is TGTGCCACCAGTGGACCGACAGGCGTGAATGAGCAGTTCTTC.

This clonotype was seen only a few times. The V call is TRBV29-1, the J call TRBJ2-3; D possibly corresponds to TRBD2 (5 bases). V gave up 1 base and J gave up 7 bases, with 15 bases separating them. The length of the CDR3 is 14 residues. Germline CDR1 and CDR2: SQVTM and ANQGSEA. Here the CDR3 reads CSVEGAVLRYTQYF. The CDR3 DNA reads TGCAGCGTTGAAGGAGCGGTCCTACGGTATACGCAGTATTTT.

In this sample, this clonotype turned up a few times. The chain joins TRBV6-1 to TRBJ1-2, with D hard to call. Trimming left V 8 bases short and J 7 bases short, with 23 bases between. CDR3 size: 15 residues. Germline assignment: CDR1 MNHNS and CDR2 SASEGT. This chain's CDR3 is CASLRTPAGYRGYTF. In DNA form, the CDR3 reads TGTGCCAGCTTGAGGACCCCCGCGGGATATCGTGGCTACACCTTC.

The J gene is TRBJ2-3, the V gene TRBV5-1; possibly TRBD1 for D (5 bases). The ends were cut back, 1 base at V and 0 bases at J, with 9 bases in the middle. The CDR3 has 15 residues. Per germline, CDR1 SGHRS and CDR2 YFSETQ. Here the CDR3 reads CASSLRGDSTDTQYF. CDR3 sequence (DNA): TGCGCCAGCAGCTTGAGGGGTGATAGCACAGATACGCAGTATTTT.

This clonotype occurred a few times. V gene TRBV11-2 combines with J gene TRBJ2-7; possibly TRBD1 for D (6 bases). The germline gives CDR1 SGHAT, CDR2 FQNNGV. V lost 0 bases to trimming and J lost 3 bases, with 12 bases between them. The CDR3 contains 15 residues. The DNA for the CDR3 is TGTGCCAGCAGCTTAGATTACCAGGGGTTCTACGAGCAGTACGTC. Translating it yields CASSLDYQGFYEQYV.

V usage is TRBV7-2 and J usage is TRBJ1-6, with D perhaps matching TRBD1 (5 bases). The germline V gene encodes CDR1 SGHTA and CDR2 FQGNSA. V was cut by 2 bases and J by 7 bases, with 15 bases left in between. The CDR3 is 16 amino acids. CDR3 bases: TGTGCCAGCAGCTTACGGGGCCCAACTACCAATTCACCCCTCCACTTT. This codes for CASSLRGPTTNSPLHF.

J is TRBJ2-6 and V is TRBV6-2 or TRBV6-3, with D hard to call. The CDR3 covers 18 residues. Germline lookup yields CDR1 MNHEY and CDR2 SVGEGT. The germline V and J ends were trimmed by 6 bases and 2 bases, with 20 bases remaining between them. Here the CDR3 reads CASRGHGRPLTGANVLTF. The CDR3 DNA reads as TGTGCCAGCAGAGGGCATGGCAGGCCACTTACTGGGGCCAACGTCCTGACTTTC.

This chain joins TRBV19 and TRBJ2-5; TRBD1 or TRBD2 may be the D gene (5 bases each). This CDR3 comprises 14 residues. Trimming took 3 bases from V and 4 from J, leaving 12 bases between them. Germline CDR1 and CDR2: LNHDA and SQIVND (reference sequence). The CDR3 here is CASSMGRVSETQYF. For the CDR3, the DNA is TGTGCCAGTAGTATGGGACGGGTATCAGAGACCCAGTACTTC.